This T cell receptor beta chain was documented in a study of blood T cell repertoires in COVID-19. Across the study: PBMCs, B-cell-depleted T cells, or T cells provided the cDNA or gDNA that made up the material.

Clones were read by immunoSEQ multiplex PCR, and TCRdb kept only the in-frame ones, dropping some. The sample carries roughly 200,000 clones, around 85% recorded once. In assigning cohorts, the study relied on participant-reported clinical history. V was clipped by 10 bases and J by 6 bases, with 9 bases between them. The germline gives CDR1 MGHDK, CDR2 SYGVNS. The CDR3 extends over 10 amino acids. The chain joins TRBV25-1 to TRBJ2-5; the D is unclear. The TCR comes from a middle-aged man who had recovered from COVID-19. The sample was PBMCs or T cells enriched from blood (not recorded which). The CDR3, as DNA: TGTGCCACCTCAGGCAAGACCCAGTACTTC. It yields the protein CATSGKTQYF.